This record looks at one T cell receptor (beta chain) sequence and its context. The antigen is unknown. This sample is drawn from a study of radiation and T cells in renal cell carcinoma. Specified time point: blood 4 weeks post-SBRT, at nephrectomy. Treatment noted: 15 Gy SBRT to primary tumor, nephrectomy 4 weeks later. Nephrectomy followed 15 Gy stereotactic body radiation by 4 weeks. The tumor was a clear cell renal cell carcinoma. Germline-derived CDR1 and CDR2 are SQVTM and ANQGSEA. The CDR3 length is 9 residues. The V gene lost 5 bases and the J gene lost 6 bases, with 3 bases spanning the gap. Study outcomes and limitations: In blood, top tumor clones expanded by 2 weeks, shrinking by 4.

The protocol was immunoSEQ multiplex PCR, while the TCRdb copy is restricted to in-frame clones and leaves out a portion. The sample has around 180,000 clones, about 85% seen once. The rearrangement joins TRBV29-1 to TRBJ2-3, with D unresolved. The clonotype comes from a woman between 45 and 65 years old with renal cell carcinoma. The sequenced sample was blood, obtained from a patient whose treatment included radiotherapy and nephrectomy. CDR3 DNA: TGCAGCGTTAGCGATACGCAGTATTTT. This codes for CSVSDTQYF.